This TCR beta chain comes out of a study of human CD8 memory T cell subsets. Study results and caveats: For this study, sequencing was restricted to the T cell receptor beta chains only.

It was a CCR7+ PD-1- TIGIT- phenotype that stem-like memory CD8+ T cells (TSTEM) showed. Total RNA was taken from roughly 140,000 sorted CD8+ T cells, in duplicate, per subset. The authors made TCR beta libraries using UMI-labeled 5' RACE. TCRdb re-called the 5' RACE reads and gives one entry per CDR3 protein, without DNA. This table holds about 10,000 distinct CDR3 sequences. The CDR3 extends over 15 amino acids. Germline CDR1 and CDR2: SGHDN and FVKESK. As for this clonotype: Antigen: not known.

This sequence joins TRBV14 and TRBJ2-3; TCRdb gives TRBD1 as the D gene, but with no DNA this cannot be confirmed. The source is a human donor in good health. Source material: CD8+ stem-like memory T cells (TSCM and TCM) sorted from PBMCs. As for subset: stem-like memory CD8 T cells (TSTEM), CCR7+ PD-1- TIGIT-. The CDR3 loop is CASSLWGQGTDTQYF.